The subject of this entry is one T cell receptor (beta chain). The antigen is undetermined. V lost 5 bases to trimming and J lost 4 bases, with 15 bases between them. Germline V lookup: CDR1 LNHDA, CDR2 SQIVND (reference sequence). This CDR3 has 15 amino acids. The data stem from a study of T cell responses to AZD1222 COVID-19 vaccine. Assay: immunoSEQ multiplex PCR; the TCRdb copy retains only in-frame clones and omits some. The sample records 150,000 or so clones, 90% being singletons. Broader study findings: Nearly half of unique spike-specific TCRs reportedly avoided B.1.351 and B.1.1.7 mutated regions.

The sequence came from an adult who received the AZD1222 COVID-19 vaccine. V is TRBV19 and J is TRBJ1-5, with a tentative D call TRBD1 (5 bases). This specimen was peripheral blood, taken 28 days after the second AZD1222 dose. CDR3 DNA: TGTGCCAGTAGTCAAGGGAATTGGGGGAATCAGCCCCAGCATTTT. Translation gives CASSQGNWGNQPQHF.